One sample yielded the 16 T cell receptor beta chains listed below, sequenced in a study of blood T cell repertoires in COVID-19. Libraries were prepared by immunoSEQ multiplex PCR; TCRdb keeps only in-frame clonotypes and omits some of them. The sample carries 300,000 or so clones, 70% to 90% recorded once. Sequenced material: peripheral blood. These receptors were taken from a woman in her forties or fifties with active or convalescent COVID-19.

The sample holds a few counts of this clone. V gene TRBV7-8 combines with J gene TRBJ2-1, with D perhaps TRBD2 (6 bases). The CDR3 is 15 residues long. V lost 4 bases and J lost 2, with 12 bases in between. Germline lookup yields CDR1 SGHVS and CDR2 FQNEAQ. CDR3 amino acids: CASSSPGVTYNEQFF. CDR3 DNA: TGTGCCAGCAGCTCCCCGGGAGTCACCTACAATGAGCAGTTCTTC.

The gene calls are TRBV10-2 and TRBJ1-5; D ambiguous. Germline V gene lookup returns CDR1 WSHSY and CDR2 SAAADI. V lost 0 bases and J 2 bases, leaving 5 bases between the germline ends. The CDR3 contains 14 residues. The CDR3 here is CASSESGGNQPQHF. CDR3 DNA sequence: TGCGCCAGCAGTGAGTCCGGGGGCAATCAGCCCCAGCATTTT.

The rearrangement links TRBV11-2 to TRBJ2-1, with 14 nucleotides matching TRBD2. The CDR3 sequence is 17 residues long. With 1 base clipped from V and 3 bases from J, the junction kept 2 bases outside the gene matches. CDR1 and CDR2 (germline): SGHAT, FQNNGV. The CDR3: CASSLVGLAGGYNEQFF. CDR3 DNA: TGTGCCAGCAGCTTAGTAGGACTAGCGGGAGGCTACAATGAGCAGTTCTTC.

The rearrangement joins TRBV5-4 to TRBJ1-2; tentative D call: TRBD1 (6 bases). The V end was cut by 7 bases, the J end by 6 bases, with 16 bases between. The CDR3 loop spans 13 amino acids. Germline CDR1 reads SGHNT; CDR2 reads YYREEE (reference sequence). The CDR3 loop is CASRVPGEHGYTF. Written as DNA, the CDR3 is TGTGCCAGCCGCGTTCCAGGGGAGCATGGCTACACCTTC. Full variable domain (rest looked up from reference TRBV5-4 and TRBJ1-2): ETGVTQSPTHLIKTRGQQVTLRCSSQSGHNTVSWYQQALGQGPQFIFQYYREEENGRGNFPPRFSGLQFPNYSSELNVNALELDDSALYLCASRVPGEHGYTFGSGTRLTVV.

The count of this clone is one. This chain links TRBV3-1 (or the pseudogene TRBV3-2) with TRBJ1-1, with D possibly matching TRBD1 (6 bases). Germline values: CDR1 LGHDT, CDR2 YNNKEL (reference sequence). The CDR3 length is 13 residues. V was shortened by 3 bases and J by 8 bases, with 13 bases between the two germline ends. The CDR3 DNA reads TGTGCCAGCAGCCAGGGAACTACAGGGGAAGCTTTCTTT. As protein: CASSQGTTGEAFF.

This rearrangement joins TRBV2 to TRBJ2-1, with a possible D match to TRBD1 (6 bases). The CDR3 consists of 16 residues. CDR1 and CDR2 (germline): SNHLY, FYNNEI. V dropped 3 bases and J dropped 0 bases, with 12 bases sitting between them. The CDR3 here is CASSDRRGSSYNEQFF. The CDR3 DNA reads TGTGCCAGCAGTGATCGTAGGGGGAGCTCCTACAATGAGCAGTTCTTC.

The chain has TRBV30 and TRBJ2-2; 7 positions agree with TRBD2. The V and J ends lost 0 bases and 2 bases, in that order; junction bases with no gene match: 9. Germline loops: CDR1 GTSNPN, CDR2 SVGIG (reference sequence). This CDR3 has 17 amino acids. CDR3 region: CAWSVGLTSSNTGELFF. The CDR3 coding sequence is TGTGCCTGGAGTGTAGGTCTGACTAGCAGTAACACCGGGGAGCTGTTTTTT.

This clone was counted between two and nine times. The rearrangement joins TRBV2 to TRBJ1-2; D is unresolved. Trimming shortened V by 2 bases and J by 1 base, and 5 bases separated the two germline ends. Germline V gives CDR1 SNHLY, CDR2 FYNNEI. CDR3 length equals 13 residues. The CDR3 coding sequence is TGTGCCAGCAGTGAAACTCTTAACTATGGCTACACCTTC. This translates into CASSETLNYGYTF.

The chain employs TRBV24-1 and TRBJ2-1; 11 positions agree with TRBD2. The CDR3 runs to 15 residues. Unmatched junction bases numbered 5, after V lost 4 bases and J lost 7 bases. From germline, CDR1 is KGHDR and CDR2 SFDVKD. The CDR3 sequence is CATSDTSGSRNEQFF. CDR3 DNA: TGTGCCACCAGTGACACTAGCGGGAGCAGGAATGAGCAGTTCTTC.

The CDR3 here is CASSVIEGSGYTF. The CDR3 DNA reads TGTGCCAGCAGCGTTATTGAGGGTAGTGGCTACACCTTC. The V gene is TRBV9, the J gene TRBJ1-2; D unclear. Germline CDR1 is SGDLS and CDR2 is YYNGEE. V lost 2 bases and J lost 7, with 12 bases in between. The CDR3 covers 13 residues.

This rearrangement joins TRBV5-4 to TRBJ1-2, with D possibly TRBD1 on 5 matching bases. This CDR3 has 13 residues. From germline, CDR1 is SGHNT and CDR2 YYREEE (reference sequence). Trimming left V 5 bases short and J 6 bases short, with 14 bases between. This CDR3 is CASRGESRDGYTF. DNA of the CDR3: TGTGCCAGCAGAGGGGAATCTCGAGATGGCTACACCTTC.

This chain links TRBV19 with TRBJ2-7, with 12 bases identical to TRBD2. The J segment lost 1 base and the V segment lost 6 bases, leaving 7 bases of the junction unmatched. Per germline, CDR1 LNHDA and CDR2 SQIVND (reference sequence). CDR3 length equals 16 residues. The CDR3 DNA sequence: TGTGCCAGTAGCCCAGGACTAGCGGGACCATCCTACGAGCAGTACTTC. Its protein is CASSPGLAGPSYEQYF.

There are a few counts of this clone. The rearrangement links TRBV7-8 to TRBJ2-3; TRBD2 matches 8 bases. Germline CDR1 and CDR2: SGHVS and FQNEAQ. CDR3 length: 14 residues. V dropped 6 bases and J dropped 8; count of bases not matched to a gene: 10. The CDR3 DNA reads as TGTGCCAGCAGGCGGGAGGAACCTGCCGGTACGCAGTATTTT. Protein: CASRREEPAGTQYF.

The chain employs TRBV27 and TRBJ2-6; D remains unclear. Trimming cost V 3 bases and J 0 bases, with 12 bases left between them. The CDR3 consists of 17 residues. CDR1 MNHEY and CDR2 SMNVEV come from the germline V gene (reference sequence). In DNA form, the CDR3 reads TGTGCCAGCAGTTTGCGTGGGCGCCCCTCTGGGGCCAACGTCCTGACTTTC. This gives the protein CASSLRGRPSGANVLTF.

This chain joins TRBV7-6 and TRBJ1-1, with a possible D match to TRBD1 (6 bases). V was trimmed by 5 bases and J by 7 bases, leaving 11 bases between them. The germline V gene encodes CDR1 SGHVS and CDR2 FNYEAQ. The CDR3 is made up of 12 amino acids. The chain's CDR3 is CASSPARGEAFF. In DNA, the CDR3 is TGTGCCAGCAGCCCCGCCAGGGGTGAAGCTTTCTTT.

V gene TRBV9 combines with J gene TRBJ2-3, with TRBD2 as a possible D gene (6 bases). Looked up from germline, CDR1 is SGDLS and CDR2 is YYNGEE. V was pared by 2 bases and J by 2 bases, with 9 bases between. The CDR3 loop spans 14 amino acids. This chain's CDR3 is CASSVRGNTDTQYF. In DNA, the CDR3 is TGTGCCAGCAGCGTCCGGGGGAACACAGATACGCAGTATTTT. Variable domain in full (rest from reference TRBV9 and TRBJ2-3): DSGVTQTPKHLITATGQRVTLRCSPRSGDLSVYWYQQSLDQGLQFLIQYYNGEERAKGNILERFSAQQFPDLHSELNLSSLELGDSALYFCASSVRGNTDTQYFGPGTRLTVL.